Listed here are 12 T cell receptor beta chains from one sample, sequenced in a study of technical replicates of blood from four donors. Profiled with immunoSEQ multiplex PCR; TCRdb holds only in-frame clones, not every one. The data contain under 90,000 clones, around 94% of them singletons. Material for sequencing was T cells isolated from PBMCs. Every receptor here comes from a human donor in good health.

V gene TRBV7-9 combines with J gene TRBJ1-4; 8 positions agree with TRBD1. Germline-derived CDR1 and CDR2 are SEHNR and FQNEAQ (reference sequence). The CDR3 length is 11 residues. V was clipped by 5 bases and J by 17 bases; unmatched bases: 7. The CDR3 nucleotides are TGTGCCAGCAGCGGACAGGGATCGGCCTTTTTT. This codes for CASSGQGSAFF.

The chain uses TRBV21-1 and TRBJ2-6; the table's TRBD1 call for D was not verified on the DNA. TRBV21-1 constitutes a pseudogene. This CDR3 region has 18 residues. The DNA for the CDR3 is TGTGCCAGCAGTCCCCGCAGGGGTAGGGGAAGGGGGGCCAACGTCCTGACTTTC. Translating gives CASSPRRGRGRGANVLTF.

The chain joins TRBV7-9 to TRBJ2-7; D is uncertain. This CDR3 has 12 residues. V was shortened by 3 bases and J by 4 bases, with 7 bases between the two germline ends. Germline V gene data show CDR1 as SEHNR and CDR2 as FQNEAQ (reference sequence). The DNA for the CDR3 is TGTGCCAGCAGCTTTTTCCGTTACGAGCAGTACTTC. Its translation is CASSFFRYEQYF.

This chain uses TRBV18 with TRBJ1-5, with unresolved D. Germline-derived CDR1 and CDR2 are KGHSH and LQKENI. This CDR3 is 15 amino acids long. The V end lost 3 bases, the J end lost 6 bases, and 15 bases lay between the germline ends. The CDR3 nucleotides read TGTGCCAGCTCACCTACTCCTGCAAAAAGTCAGCCCCAGCATTTT. Translation: CASSPTPAKSQPQHF. Complete variable domain (other parts from reference TRBV18 and TRBJ1-5): NAGVMQNPRHLVRRRGQEARLRCSPMKGHSHVYWYRQLPEEGLKFMVYLQKENIIDESGMPKERFSAEFPKEGPSILRIQQVVRGDSAAYFCASSPTPAKSQPQHFGDGTRLSIL.

The CDR3 here is CASSFGLAGRETQYF. CDR3 sequence (DNA): TGTGCCAGCAGCTTTGGACTAGCGGGACGAGAGACCCAGTACTTC. V is TRBV7-6 and J is TRBJ2-5; the match to TRBD2 covers 12 bases. Germline assignment: CDR1 SGHVS and CDR2 FNYEAQ. The ends lost 3 bases at V and 4 bases at J; junction bases unmatched: 3. The CDR3 covers 15 residues.

The CDR3 region has the DNA TGTGCCAGCAGCCAAGTGGGGGGACGGCACGAGCAGTACTTC. Its protein product is CASSQVGGRHEQYF. The rearrangement uses TRBV14 and TRBJ2-7, with TRBD2 as a possible D gene (6 bases). CDR1 SGHDN and CDR2 FVKESK come from the germline V gene. This CDR3 has 14 amino acids. Trimming took 1 base from V and 5 from J, leaving 12 bases between them.

This rearrangement joins TRBV4-1 to TRBJ2-1; TRBD1 matches at 8 bases. In germline, CDR1 is MGHRA, CDR2 YSYEKL. V was pared by 7 bases and J by 7 bases, with 15 bases of the junction left unmatched. There are 16 residues in the CDR3. In DNA, the CDR3 is TGCGCCAGCAATCAACTGGGGGCAGGGGGCTGGAATGAGCAGTTCTTC. This sequence encodes CASNQLGAGGWNEQFF.

The chain couples TRBV6-5 to TRBJ1-1; tentatively, D is TRBD1 (6 bases). CDR1 is MNHEY and CDR2 is SVGAGI in the germline V gene. The germline V and J ends were trimmed by 8 bases and 3 bases, with 10 bases remaining between them. The CDR3 totals 12 residues. CDR3 sequence reads: CASEGGDTEAFF. The CDR3 coding sequence is TGTGCCAGCGAGGGGGGGGACACTGAAGCTTTCTTT.

The J gene is TRBJ2-5, the V gene TRBV5-8, with 12 bases fitting TRBD2. The CDR3 spans 15 residues. The germline V gene encodes CDR1 SGHTS and CDR2 YDEGEE. V was pared by 2 bases and J by 5 bases, with 4 bases of the junction left unmatched. The CDR3 sequence: CASSFGLAGGETQYF. In nucleotides, the CDR3 is TGTGCCAGCAGCTTTGGTCTAGCGGGGGGGGAGACCCAGTACTTC.

The V gene is TRBV6-1, the J gene TRBJ1-5; 7 positions match TRBD1. V gave up 4 bases and J gave up 0 bases; unmatched junction bases: 15. The CDR3 runs 19 residues. Germline loops: CDR1 MNHNS, CDR2 SASEGT. For the CDR3, the DNA is TGTGCCAGCAGTGGAAATTGGGCTCGCAGGGGGTATAGCAATCAGCCCCAGCATTTT. It encodes CASSGNWARRGYSNQPQHF.

The rearrangement uses TRBV9 and TRBJ1-1; D gene uncertain. V dropped 2 bases and J dropped 3 bases, with 8 bases sitting between them. Germline lookup yields CDR1 SGDLS and CDR2 YYNGEE. The CDR3 length is 13 residues. CDR3 bases: TGTGCCAGCAGCGTGTCCGACTACACTGAAGCTTTCTTT. As protein: CASSVSDYTEAFF.

The chain carries TRBV13 and TRBJ2-1; a weak D match, TRBD2 (5 bases). Between the trimmed V and J ends, which lost 5 bases and 7 bases, there was a span of 12 bases. The length of the CDR3 is 13 residues. Germline lookup yields CDR1 PRHDT and CDR2 FYEKMQ (reference sequence). The CDR3 DNA follows: TGTGCCAGCAGCCAGAGGTGGGAGAATGAGCAGTTCTTC. Translating it yields CASSQRWENEQFF.